These T cell receptor beta chains were read from a single sample in a study of glioma-infiltrating T cells. TCRdb ran MiXCR on the multiplex PCR reads and lists one entry per CDR3 protein. The table shows under 200,000 distinct CDR3 sequences, with roughly two fifths occurring only once. Sequencing used glioma tissue, nonneoplastic brain tissue, or PBMCs (not recorded which). The receptors originated from a human donor with low-grade glioma or glioblastoma, undergoing nonglioma brain surgery, or in good health (not recorded which). CDR3s include the opening cysteine and the closing phenylalanine or tryptophan. The order of the fields is V gene, J gene, CDR3 protein.

>TRBV19|TRBJ2-1
CASSMTRVGVYNERFF
>TRBV5-1|TRBJ2-3
CASSLAGHGSAYTQYF
>TRBV25-1|TRBJ2-1
CASTPDRIYNEQFF
>TRBV4-2|TRBJ2-7
CASSQGAEKNYEQYF
>TRBV10-1|TRBJ2-1
CASSESLGTGVEQFF
>TRBV30|TRBJ1-2
CAWSANRPRGGYTF
>TRBV20-1|TRBJ2-7
CSARDASGRDREQYF
>TRBV29-1|TRBJ1-1
CSAGAETNTEAFF
>TRBV5-1|TRBJ2-1
CASSPEAGSYNEQFF
>TRBV5-4|TRBJ2-3
CASSLIQGGTDTQYF
>TRBV19|TRBJ2-5
CASSIKVGLDRETQYF
>TRBV6-1|TRBJ2-7
CASRRISVSYEQYF
>TRBV10-3|TRBJ1-1
CAISVSPDTEAFF
>TRBV29-1|TRBJ2-1
CSGGTSEQFF
>TRBV29-1|TRBJ2-5
CSVATGGAGETQYF
>TRBV12-3/TRBV12-4|TRBJ1-2
CASSLFRGLYGYTF
>TRBV5-1|TRBJ2-1
CASSLTGGRTYNEQFF
>TRBV6-1|TRBJ2-7
CASRTLAVSSYEQYF
>TRBV4-1|TRBJ2-7
CASSDIYEQYF
>TRBV29-1|TRBJ1-1
CSVTGTVLEAFF
>TRBV6-1|TRBJ2-3
CASQRTSGSTDTQYF
>TRBV29-1|TRBJ1-6
CSVRQDTDSPLDF